The 22 T cell receptor beta chains below come from one sample, sequenced in a study of T cells in Graves' hyperthyroidism and ophthalmopathy. The CDR3 regions of TCR beta were amplified from RNA transcripts. HTBI primers were the set used in a first-round RT-PCR of the TCR CDR3. MiXCR was run by TCRdb on the multiplex PCR reads, yielding one entry per CDR3 protein. The sample has 80,000 to 100,000 distinct CDR3 sequences; 35% to 45% are singletons. The sequencing input was peripheral blood or thyroid tissue (not recorded which). The source is a woman between 25 and 40 years old with Graves' hyperthyroidism.

This clonotype was observed at least ten times. CDR3 bases: TGTGCCACCAGCAGAGCAGGGGTTGGCTACGAGCAGTACTTC. Its translation: CATSRAGVGYEQYF. The chain employs TRBV15 and TRBJ2-7; a weak D match, TRBD1 (6 bases). The ends were cut back, 1 base at V and 3 bases at J, with 10 bases in the middle. The germline CDR1 and CDR2 sequences are LNHNV and YYDKDF (reference sequence). This CDR3 region has 14 residues.

This clonotype has a count of ten or more. The genes are TRBV13 and TRBJ2-7; D unclear. Trimming took 2 bases from V and 1 from J, leaving 6 bases between them. CDR1 is PRHDT, CDR2 FYEKMQ, per germline (reference sequence). CDR3 length: 13 residues. In DNA form, the CDR3 reads TGTGCCAGCAGCTTACTCGGATCCTACGAGCAGTACTTC. This gives the protein CASSLLGSYEQYF.

The V call is TRBV28, the J call TRBJ1-3; D gene unclear. Germline loops: CDR1 MDHEN, CDR2 SYDVKM. The CDR3 runs 16 residues. V was cut by 6 bases and J by 0 bases, with 15 bases left in between. The CDR3 coding sequence is TGTGCCAGCAGCATGACGACGGGTTACTCTGGAAACACCATATATTTT. Residues: CASSMTTGYSGNTIYF.

This clonotype was recorded many times. V and J are TRBV10-3 and TRBJ1-4, with D possibly matching TRBD1 (5 bases). Germline-derived CDR1 and CDR2 are ENHRY and SYGVKD. This CDR3 contains 18 residues. V lost 0 bases, J lost 0 bases, and 14 bases lay in between. In DNA form, the CDR3 reads TGTGCCATCAGTGAGTCCCCGGGACGGGGAGCAACTAATGAAAAACTGTTTTTT. Encoded protein: CAISESPGRGATNEKLFF.

As regards this clonotype: One end of the junction fails to match germline, which may point to a read error. V gene TRBV20-1 combines with J gene TRBJ1-4; D gene ambiguous. The CDR3 spans 12 residues. CDR1 is DFQATT, CDR2 SNEGSKA, per germline (reference sequence). The CDR3 coding sequence is TGCAGTGCCACCCCGGCTCGGGAAAGACTGTGTTTT. As protein: CSATPARERLCF.

This clonotype occurred many times. The gene calls are TRBV3-1 and TRBJ2-6, with D possibly being TRBD2 (5 bases). V dropped 4 bases and J dropped 2 bases, with 9 bases sitting between them. Germline CDR1 reads LGHDT; CDR2 reads YNNKEL (reference sequence). The CDR3 is 15 amino acids. The CDR3 sequence is CASSPRVTGANVLTF. The DNA for the CDR3 is TGTGCCAGCAGCCCGAGGGTCACTGGGGCCAACGTCCTGACTTTC.

The J gene is TRBJ2-7, the V gene TRBV7-2, with 11 nucleotides matching TRBD2. The V and J ends lost 4 bases and 5 bases, in that order; junction bases with no gene match: 7. Germline V gene sequence: CDR1 SGHTA, CDR2 FQGNSA. This CDR3 spans 15 amino acids. The CDR3 is CASSSLAGAPHEQYF. DNA of the CDR3: TGTGCCAGCAGCTCACTAGCGGGAGCGCCCCACGAGCAGTACTTC.

This clonotype was recorded at least ten times. This chain uses TRBV7-3 with TRBJ2-7; TRBD1 aligns across 10 bases. Germline values: CDR1 SGHTA, CDR2 FQGTGA. The CDR3 runs 15 residues. Trimming removed 5 bases from V and 5 bases from J; junction bases left unmatched: 9. CDR3 loop: CASSRGTGEFDEQYF. CDR3 DNA: TGTGCCAGCAGCCGAGGGACAGGGGAATTCGACGAGCAGTACTTC.

The chain links TRBV7-2 to TRBJ1-1, with 8 bases fitting TRBD1. Germline V gene data show CDR1 as SGHTA and CDR2 as FQGNSA. With V trimmed by 6 bases and J by 4 bases, 19 bases remained unmatched. This CDR3 spans 18 amino acids. The CDR3 nucleotides are TGTGCCAGCAGTTCCCGACAGGGGTGGGGGAAGTTGGTCACTGAAGCTTTCTTT. Translation gives CASSSRQGWGKLVTEAFF.

This clonotype was seen ten or more times. The rearrangement links TRBV7-9 to TRBJ2-2; D is perhaps TRBD2 (7 bases). Germline V gene lookup returns CDR1 SEHNR and CDR2 FQNEAQ (reference sequence). Trimming removed 4 bases from V and 3 bases from J, with 15 bases in between. CDR3 length equals 16 residues. In DNA, the CDR3 is TGTGCCAGCAGCTCGCCCGGGGGGACATACACCGGGGAGCTGTTTTTT. This codes for CASSSPGGTYTGELFF.

The genes are TRBV30 and TRBJ2-7; TRBD1 might be the D (6 bases). V was clipped by 3 bases and J by 0 bases, with 9 bases between them. Germline CDR1 is GTSNPN and CDR2 is SVGIG (reference sequence). There are 13 residues in the CDR3. For the CDR3, the DNA is TGTGCCTGGAGCTACAGGGCCTCCTACGAGCAGTACTTC. Amino acids: CAWSYRASYEQYF.

About this clonotype: One end of the junction varies from germline; a read error may be responsible. The chain links TRBV7-9 to TRBJ2-1, with TRBD2 identical over 8 bases. The V gene's germline CDR1 is SEHNR and CDR2 FQNEAQ (reference sequence). The CDR3 length is 14 residues. As DNA, the CDR3 is TGCGCCAGCAGCTTGCGGGAGGAATACAATGAGCAGTTCTTC. This encodes CASSLREEYNEQFF. The entire variable domain, with the rest obtained from reference TRBV7-9 and TRBJ2-1, is as follows: DTGVSQNPRHKITKRGQNVTFRCDPISEHNRLYWYRQTLGQGPEFLTYFQNEAQLEKSRLLSDRFSAERPKGSFSTLEIQRTEQGDSAMYLCASSLREEYNEQFFGPGTRLTVL.

Many counts were recorded for this clonotype. V usage is TRBV6-1 and J usage is TRBJ1-1; D is undetermined. Deletions cut 3 bases from V and 4 bases from J, with 18 bases between. The CDR3 extends over 16 amino acids. Germline V gene data show CDR1 as MNHNS and CDR2 as SASEGT. The CDR3 sequence: CASSDKPGGVLTEAFF. CDR3 bases: TGTGCCAGCAGTGACAAACCGGGTGGTGTTCTCACTGAAGCTTTCTTT.

This clonotype came up many times. DNA for the CDR3: TGTGCCAGCAGTTTCTTCGGGGGAGCCACTGAAGCTTTCTTT. Protein sequence: CASSFFGGATEAFF. This chain connects TRBV12-3 or TRBV12-4 to TRBJ1-1, with a weak D call TRBD1 (5 bases). This CDR3 spans 14 amino acids. Trimming pared 3 bases from V and 4 bases from J, leaving 12 bases between.

This clonotype was found many times. The gene calls are TRBV27 and TRBJ2-7; D tentatively fits TRBD1 or TRBD2 (6 bases each). The CDR3 spans 14 residues. Germline assignment: CDR1 MNHEY and CDR2 SMNVEV (reference sequence). Trimming left V 8 bases short and J 2 bases short, with 16 bases between. CDR3 protein: CASPRGRSPYEQYF. DNA for the CDR3: TGTGCCAGCCCTCGGGGGCGAAGTCCCTACGAGCAGTACTTC.

This chain connects TRBV20-1 to TRBJ1-4; a possible D gene is TRBD1 (5 bases). Germline V lookup: CDR1 DFQATT, CDR2 SNEGSKA (reference sequence). The V end was cut by 4 bases, the J end by 5 bases, with 11 bases between. The CDR3 covers 13 residues. This chain's CDR3 is CSAKAGLNEKLFF. CDR3 DNA sequence: TGCAGTGCTAAAGCAGGGCTGAATGAAAAACTGTTTTTT.

This clonotype was detected many times. The chain employs TRBV4-1 and TRBJ1-5; TRBD1 agrees at 7 bases. V shed 4 bases and J 3 bases; nucleotides not matched to a gene: 9. The CDR3 runs to 16 residues. Germline CDR1 MGHRA, CDR2 YSYEKL. The CDR3 loop is CASSPRTGSANQPQHF. The CDR3 nucleotides read TGCGCCAGCAGCCCAAGGACAGGTTCGGCCAATCAGCCCCAGCATTTT.

This clonotype was found many times. This chain uses TRBV2 with TRBJ2-7, with a tentative D call TRBD1 (6 bases). From germline, CDR1 is SNHLY and CDR2 FYNNEI. The CDR3 length is 16 residues. V was cut by 0 bases and J by 2 bases, with 14 bases left in between. The CDR3 nucleotides are TGTGCCAGCAGTGAAGCTAGGGGGACGTGGCCCTACGAGCAGTACTTC. This translates into CASSEARGTWPYEQYF.

This clonotype was recorded many times. The rearrangement joins TRBV7-2 to TRBJ2-2; 11 nucleotides line up with TRBD2. The CDR3 is 16 residues long. Looked up from germline, CDR1 is SGHTA and CDR2 is FQGNSA. The trim removed 5 bases at V and 5 bases at J, leaving 7 bases unmatched. The CDR3 sequence is CASSPTSGEFTGELFF. CDR3 coding DNA: TGTGCCAGCAGCCCGACTAGCGGGGAATTTACCGGGGAGCTGTTTTTT.

This clonotype was seen many times. The chain recombines TRBV5-1 with TRBJ2-5, with 9 bases matching TRBD2. The CDR3 runs to 14 residues. Looked up from germline, CDR1 is SGHRS and CDR2 is YFSETQ. The V segment lost 2 bases and the J segment 4 bases; nucleotides outside the gene matches: 3. This CDR3 reads CASSFGTSLETQYF. CDR3 bases: TGCGCCAGCAGCTTCGGGACTAGCCTAGAGACCCAGTACTTC.

In its sample, this clonotype was seen many times. The gene calls are TRBV15 and TRBJ1-6; D unclear. The CDR3 totals 14 residues. The germline CDR1 and CDR2 sequences are LNHNV and YYDKDF (reference sequence). Trimming cost V 1 base and J 4 bases, with 5 bases left between them. CDR3: CATSRARYNSPLHF. CDR3 bases: TGTGCCACCAGCAGAGCCCGGTATAATTCACCCCTCCACTTT.

This clonotype was detected ten times or more. The chain recombines TRBV7-9 with TRBJ2-7, with unresolved D. Germline V gene sequence: CDR1 SEHNR, CDR2 FQNEAQ (reference sequence). This CDR3 has 13 residues. Trimming removed 2 bases from V and 2 bases from J, with 7 bases in between. CDR3 sequence (DNA): TGTGCCAGCAGCTTAATACGAACCTACGAGCAGTACTTC. Protein product: CASSLIRTYEQYF. Based on the CDR3 plus reference TRBV7-9 and TRBJ2-7, the full variable domain is DTGVSQNPRHKITKRGQNVTFRCDPISEHNRLYWYRQTLGQGPEFLTYFQNEAQLEKSRLLSDRFSAERPKGSFSTLEIQRTEQGDSAMYLCASSLIRTYEQYFGPGTRLTVT.